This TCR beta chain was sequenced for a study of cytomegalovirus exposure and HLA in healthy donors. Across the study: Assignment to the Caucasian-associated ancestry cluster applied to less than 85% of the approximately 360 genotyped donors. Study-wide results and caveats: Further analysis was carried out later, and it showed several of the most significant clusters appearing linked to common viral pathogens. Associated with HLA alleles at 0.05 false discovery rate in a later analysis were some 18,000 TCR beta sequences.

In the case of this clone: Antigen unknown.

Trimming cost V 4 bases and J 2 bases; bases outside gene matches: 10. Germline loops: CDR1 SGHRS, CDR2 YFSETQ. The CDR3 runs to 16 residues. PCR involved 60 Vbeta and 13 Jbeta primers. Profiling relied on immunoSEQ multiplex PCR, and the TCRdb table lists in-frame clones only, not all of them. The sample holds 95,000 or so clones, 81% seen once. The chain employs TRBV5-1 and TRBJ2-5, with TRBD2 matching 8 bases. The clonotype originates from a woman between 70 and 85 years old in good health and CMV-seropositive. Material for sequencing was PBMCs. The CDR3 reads CASSLRSIAGQETQYF. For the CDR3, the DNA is TGCGCCAGCAGCCTACGGAGTATAGCGGGGCAAGAGACCCAGTACTTC.